This T cell receptor beta chain was sequenced during a study of T cell responses to AZD1222 COVID-19 vaccine. Trimming left V 4 bases short and J 8 bases short, with 8 bases between. This CDR3 contains 11 residues. The repertoire was sequenced with immunoSEQ multiplex PCR; TCRdb's copy has only in-frame clones and lacks some. The sample contains roughly 100,000 clones, less than 95% of which appear only once. This receptor was identified in an adult in good health. The sequencing used peripheral blood, collected on day 0 of AZD1222 vaccination. The chain carries TRBV12-3 or TRBV12-4 and TRBJ1-2, with unresolved D. The CDR3: CASSSGSGYTF. CDR3 DNA sequence: TGTGCCAGCAGTTCCGGGTCCGGCTACACCTTC.